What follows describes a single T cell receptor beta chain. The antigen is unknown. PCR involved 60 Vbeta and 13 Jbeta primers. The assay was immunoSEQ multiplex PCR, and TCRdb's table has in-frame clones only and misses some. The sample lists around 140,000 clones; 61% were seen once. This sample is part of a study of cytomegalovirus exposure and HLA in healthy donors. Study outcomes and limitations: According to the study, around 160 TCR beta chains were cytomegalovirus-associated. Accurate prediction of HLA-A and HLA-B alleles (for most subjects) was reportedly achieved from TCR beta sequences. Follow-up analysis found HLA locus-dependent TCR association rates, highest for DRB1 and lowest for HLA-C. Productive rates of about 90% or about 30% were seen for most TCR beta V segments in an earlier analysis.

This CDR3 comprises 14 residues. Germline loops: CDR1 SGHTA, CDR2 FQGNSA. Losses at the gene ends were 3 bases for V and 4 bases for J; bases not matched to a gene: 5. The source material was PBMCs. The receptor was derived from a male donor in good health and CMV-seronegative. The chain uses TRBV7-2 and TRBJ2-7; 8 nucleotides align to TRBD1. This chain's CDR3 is CASSFPGGDYEQYF. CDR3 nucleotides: TGTGCCAGCAGCTTCCCAGGGGGCGATTACGAGCAGTACTTC.